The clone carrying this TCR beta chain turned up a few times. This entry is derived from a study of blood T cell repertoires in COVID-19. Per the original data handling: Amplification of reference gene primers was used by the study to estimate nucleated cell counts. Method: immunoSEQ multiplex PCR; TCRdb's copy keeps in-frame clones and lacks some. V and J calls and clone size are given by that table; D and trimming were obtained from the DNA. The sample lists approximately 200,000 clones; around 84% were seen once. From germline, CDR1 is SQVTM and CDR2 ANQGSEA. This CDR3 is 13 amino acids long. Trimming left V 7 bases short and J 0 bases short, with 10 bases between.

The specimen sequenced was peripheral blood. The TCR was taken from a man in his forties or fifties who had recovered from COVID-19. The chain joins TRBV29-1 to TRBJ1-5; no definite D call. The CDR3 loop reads CSGPNTSNQPQHF. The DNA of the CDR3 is TGCAGCGGCCCTAATACTAGCAATCAGCCCCAGCATTTT.